The T cell receptor beta chain under discussion was sequenced for a study of T cell clonotyping in hematopoietic cell transplantation. Clones were read by immunoSEQ multiplex PCR, and TCRdb kept only the in-frame ones, dropping some. The sample records tens of thousands of clones, about 90% being singletons. Trimming took 0 bases from V and 4 from J, leaving 12 bases between them. The CDR3 runs 15 residues. In germline, CDR1 is LNHDA, CDR2 SQIVND (reference sequence). In the case of this clone: Its antigen remains unidentified.

The study's findings and limits: Few recipient clonotypes overlapped donors; over 95% were de novo at given depth.

As for time point: recipient sample about 28 days before transplant, after cytoreduction. This receptor was taken from a young man with biphenotypic leukemia. Some clones in this sample may be carry-over from other donors' samples. J is TRBJ1-2 and V is TRBV19; unclear D gene. The specimen comprised peripheral blood mononuclear cells, sampled before stem cell transplant. The CDR3 here is CASSIEGYRSYGYTF. CDR3 in DNA: TGTGCCAGTAGTATAGAAGGATACCGGAGCTATGGCTACACCTTC.